This passage covers 25 T cell receptor beta chains from one sample sequenced in a study of blood T cell repertoires in COVID-19. Using immunoSEQ multiplex PCR, the repertoire was profiled, and TCRdb retains in-frame clones only, with some absent. The sample has about 220,000 clones, about 83% seen once. Sequencing input: PBMCs or T cells enriched from blood (not recorded which). The receptor source for this set is a woman aged 40 to 50 who had been exposed to COVID-19.

The chain recombines TRBV6-5 with TRBJ2-4, with a tentative D call TRBD1 (6 bases). Trimming took off 6 bases at V and 5 bases at J, with 11 bases between the two ends. This CDR3 comprises 13 residues. The germline gives CDR1 MNHEY, CDR2 SVGAGI. As DNA, the CDR3 is TGTGCCAGCAGCAAGAACAGGGAAAACATTCAGTACTTC. Translating it yields CASSKNRENIQYF.

The chain carries TRBV20-1 and TRBJ1-2; no reliable D call. The CDR3 consists of 11 residues. The germline V gene has CDR1 DFQATT and CDR2 SNEGSKA (reference sequence). With 5 bases removed from V and 2 bases from J, the gap between germline ends came to 6 bases. This CDR3 is CSARQNYGYTF. In DNA, the CDR3 is TGCAGTGCTCGTCAGAACTATGGCTACACCTTC.

The sample holds many counts of this clone. The sample has other DNA sequences that encode this CDR3 too. V usage is TRBV24-1 and J usage is TRBJ2-5, with TRBD1 identical over 7 bases. This CDR3 has 13 residues. V was clipped by 4 bases and J by 5 bases; unmatched bases: 3. Germline V gives CDR1 KGHDR, CDR2 SFDVKD. The CDR3 sequence: CATSDGQVETQYF. The CDR3 DNA reads as TGTGCCACCAGTGACGGACAGGTGGAGACCCAGTACTTC.

This chain connects TRBV9 to TRBJ2-1, with 11 bases fitting TRBD2. This CDR3 spans 19 amino acids. With V trimmed by 6 bases and J by 6 bases, 20 bases remained unmatched. Germline lookup yields CDR1 SGDLS and CDR2 YYNGEE. CDR3 DNA sequence: TGTGCCAGCACCCCCGCTCATGTGGGGATAGCGGGGGGGCGCAATGAGCAGTTCTTC. Translation: CASTPAHVGIAGGRNEQFF.

A single count supports this clone. J is TRBJ2-5 and V is TRBV4-2; D is possibly TRBD1 (5 bases). Germline V gene data show CDR1 as LGHNA and CDR2 as YNFKEQ. The CDR3 runs 16 residues. The germline V and J ends were trimmed by 2 bases and 0 bases, with 13 bases remaining between them. For the CDR3, the DNA is TGTGCCAGCAGCCAAACCGACCAGGGCTACCAAGAGACCCAGTACTTC. This gives the protein CASSQTDQGYQETQYF.

The chain couples TRBV6-2 or TRBV6-3 to TRBJ1-2; a weak D match, TRBD1 (5 bases). CDR1 and CDR2 (germline): MNHEY, SVGEGT. The CDR3 is made up of 15 amino acids. V lost 2 bases and J 4 bases, leaving 14 bases between the germline ends. CDR3 bases: TGTGCCAGCAGTTACGACGGGGGGATTTCCTATGGCTACACCTTC. This gives the protein CASSYDGGISYGYTF.

This chain uses TRBV7-6 with TRBJ1-4; no clear D. Germline loops: CDR1 SGHVS, CDR2 FNYEAQ. CDR3 length equals 15 residues. V lost 5 bases and J 13 bases, leaving 23 bases between the germline ends. The CDR3 region is CASSPRTSGSSGLFF. CDR3 DNA: TGTGCCAGCAGCCCTAGAACCTCGGGGAGCTCAGGACTGTTTTTT.

The genes are TRBV18 and TRBJ2-5; the D is unclear. Trimming stripped 4 bases from V and 1 base from J, with 4 bases between. CDR1 is KGHSH and CDR2 is LQKENI in the germline V gene. The CDR3 runs 12 residues. The CDR3 DNA reads TGTGCCAGCTCACACTCCCAAGAGACCCAGTACTTC. It codes for CASSHSQETQYF.

This clone was recorded at least ten times. V and J are TRBV4-1 and TRBJ1-3; the D gene is possibly TRBD1 (6 bases). Germline lookup yields CDR1 MGHRA and CDR2 YSYEKL. The CDR3 is 17 residues long. V lost 2 bases to trimming and J lost 0 bases, with 14 bases between them. This chain's CDR3 is CASSQPGHPSSGNTIYF. The CDR3 coding sequence is TGCGCCAGCAGCCAACCGGGACACCCGAGCTCTGGAAACACCATATATTTT.

This clone was seen a single time. The V gene is TRBV2, the J gene TRBJ1-2; 9 nucleotides match TRBD1. The J segment lost 8 bases and the V segment lost 3 bases, leaving 7 bases of the junction unmatched. Germline V gene data show CDR1 as SNHLY and CDR2 as FYNNEI. CDR3 length: 14 residues. CDR3 sequence: CASSEGQGRGGYTF. In DNA form, the CDR3 reads TGTGCCAGCAGTGAGGGACAGGGACGGGGAGGCTACACCTTC.

This clone was seen just once. J is TRBJ2-3 and V is TRBV29-1; D is ambiguous. The germline V gene encodes CDR1 SQVTM and CDR2 ANQGSEA. The length of the CDR3 is 15 residues. V was clipped by 4 bases and J by 4 bases, with 18 bases between them. The CDR3 spells CSVGVGASKSDTQYF. The CDR3, as DNA: TGCAGCGTTGGGGTCGGAGCCTCGAAGTCAGATACGCAGTATTTT.

This clone occurred a few times. V is TRBV7-2 and J is TRBJ1-6; D remains unclear. From germline, CDR1 is SGHTA and CDR2 FQGNSA. The germline V and J ends were trimmed by 0 bases and 2 bases, with 11 bases remaining between them. The CDR3 length is 17 residues. In DNA, the CDR3 is TGTGCCAGCAGCTTAGCGCCCCCACAAGCCTATAATTCACCCCTCCACTTT. Translating it yields CASSLAPPQAYNSPLHF.

The rearrangement uses TRBV5-8 and TRBJ1-6; no firm D call. V was trimmed by 4 bases and J by 9 bases, leaving 14 bases between them. Germline V gene lookup returns CDR1 SGHTS and CDR2 YDEGEE. The CDR3 is 14 residues long. This CDR3 reads CASSQRTAASPLHF. The CDR3 DNA sequence: TGTGCCAGCAGCCAACGGACTGCGGCTTCACCCCTCCACTTT.

V is TRBV30 and J is TRBJ2-7, with D uncertain. Germline V lookup: CDR1 GTSNPN, CDR2 SVGIG (reference sequence). The CDR3 spans 13 residues. V was cut by 0 bases and J by 3 bases, with 9 bases left in between. CDR3 sequence reads: CAWSVRTVYEQYF. CDR3 in DNA: TGTGCCTGGAGTGTACGAACAGTCTACGAGCAGTACTTC.

The chain links TRBV5-5 to TRBJ1-1; the D gene is possibly TRBD1 (5 bases). Looked up from germline, CDR1 is SGHKS and CDR2 is YYEKEE (reference sequence). Between the trimmed V and J ends, which lost 0 bases and 1 base, there was a span of 10 bases. This CDR3 comprises 15 residues. CDR3 region: CASSLEGHTNTEAFF. The CDR3 DNA sequence: TGTGCCAGCAGCTTGGAAGGACACACGAACACTGAAGCTTTCTTT.

This rearrangement joins TRBV4-1 to TRBJ1-2; TRBD1 matches 9 bases. The CDR3 is 13 residues long. J gave up 7 bases and V 3 bases, and 3 bases lay outside the gene matches. Germline V gene sequence: CDR1 MGHRA, CDR2 YSYEKL. CDR3 region: CASSHWTGAGYTF. In DNA form, the CDR3 reads TGCGCCAGCAGCCACTGGACAGGGGCTGGCTACACCTTC.

The chain joins TRBV7-2 to TRBJ2-5; a weak D match, TRBD1 (6 bases). Trimming left V 0 bases short and J 5 bases short, with 13 bases between. Germline CDR1 SGHTA, CDR2 FQGNSA. CDR3 length equals 15 residues. CDR3 region: CASSLAQGFVETQYF. The CDR3 region has the DNA TGTGCCAGCAGCTTAGCACAGGGTTTCGTGGAGACCCAGTACTTC. Complete variable domain (other parts from reference TRBV7-2 and TRBJ2-5): GAGVSQSPSNKVTEKGKDVELRCDPISGHTALYWYRQSLGQGLEFLIYFQGNSAPDKSGLPSDRFSAERTGGSVSTLTIQRTQQEDSAVYLCASSLAQGFVETQYFGPGTRLLVL.

The chain combines TRBV1 with TRBJ2-7; no DNA check was done on the table's D call, TRBD2. TRBV1 constitutes a pseudogene. The CDR3 consists of 15 residues. The CDR3 loop reads CTSSQEIVPSYEQYF. The CDR3 DNA sequence: TGCACCAGCAGCCAAGAAATAGTGCCCTCCTACGAGCAGTACTTC.

The chain couples TRBV11-1 to TRBJ2-7, with 9 positions matching TRBD1. CDR1 SGHAT and CDR2 FQDESV come from the germline V gene (reference sequence). CDR3 length: 13 residues. J lost 4 bases, V lost 7 bases, and 5 bases had no gene match. CDR3 sequence: CASKPGQGYEQYF. The DNA of the CDR3 is TGTGCCAGCAAACCGGGACAGGGTTACGAGCAGTACTTC. The complete variable domain, with remaining parts taken from reference TRBV11-1 and TRBJ2-7, reads EAEVAQSPRYKITEKSQAVAFWCDPISGHATLYWYRQILGQGPELLVQFQDESVVDDSQLPKDRFSAERLKGVDSTLKIQPAELGDSAMYLCASKPGQGYEQYFGPGTRLTVT.

This clone was counted once. This chain links TRBV4-2 with TRBJ2-7; the match to TRBD2 covers 7 bases. Germline V gene sequence: CDR1 LGHNA, CDR2 YNFKEQ. V lost 4 bases, J lost 4 bases, and 10 bases stayed unmatched. The CDR3 is 15 residues long. The CDR3 reads CASSRKLAPPYEQYF. CDR3 coding DNA: TGTGCCAGCAGCCGAAAACTAGCGCCTCCTTACGAGCAGTACTTC.

This chain links TRBV28 with TRBJ2-6; 7 bases fit TRBD1. CDR3 length equals 16 residues. The trim removed 9 bases at V and 0 bases at J, leaving 8 bases unmatched. Germline CDR1 MDHEN, CDR2 SYDVKM. The CDR3 sequence: CASSGTVLSGANVLTF. DNA for the CDR3: TGTGCCAGTTCCGGGACAGTGCTCTCTGGGGCCAACGTCCTGACTTTC. Full variable domain (outside the CDR3, taken from reference TRBV28 and TRBJ2-6): DVKVTQSSRYLVKRTGEKVFLECVQDMDHENMFWYRQDPGLGLRLIYFSYDVKMKEKGDIPEGYSVSREKKERFSLILESASTNQTSMYLCASSGTVLSGANVLTFGAGSRLTVL.

This clone was seen just once. This sequence joins TRBV2 and TRBJ2-7; 9 bases are a match to TRBD2. The CDR3 covers 15 residues. J was trimmed by 0 bases and V by 5 bases; bases with no gene match: 5. Looked up from germline, CDR1 is SNHLY and CDR2 is FYNNEI. The DNA for the CDR3 is TGTGCCAGCAGTCCAAGCGGGGGGTACTCCTACGAGCAGTACTTC. This translates into CASSPSGGYSYEQYF.

This sequence joins TRBV28 and TRBJ2-1, with 8 positions matching TRBD1. Germline V gene lookup returns CDR1 MDHEN and CDR2 SYDVKM. The V and J ends lost 6 bases and 4 bases, in that order; junction bases with no gene match: 8. The CDR3 is 15 amino acids. CDR3 nucleotide sequence: TGTGCCAGCAGGTCGACAGGGGAACTTTACAATGAGCAGTTCTTC. It encodes CASRSTGELYNEQFF.

This clone was seen a few times. V is TRBV7-8 and J is TRBJ2-7; 10 bases map to TRBD2. Looked up from germline, CDR1 is SGHVS and CDR2 is FQNEAQ. The CDR3 totals 14 residues. V gave up 6 bases and J gave up 2 bases; unmatched junction bases: 4. CDR3 sequence reads: CASSSSGGPYEQYF. Written as DNA, the CDR3 is TGTGCCAGCAGTTCTAGCGGGGGTCCCTACGAGCAGTACTTC.

The V gene is TRBV19, the J gene TRBJ2-7; the D gene is possibly TRBD1 (5 bases). Germline CDR1 and CDR2: LNHDA and SQIVND (reference sequence). The CDR3 totals 15 residues. V was cut by 3 bases and J by 7 bases, with 19 bases left in between. The CDR3 DNA sequence: TGTGCCAGTAGTATGGGTGCCAGGGCGGTGGGGGAGCAGTACTTC. Amino acid sequence: CASSMGARAVGEQYF.